This T cell receptor beta chain was captured in a study of cytomegalovirus exposure and HLA in healthy donors. Whole-study context: Both the approximately 120 validation repertoires and the 550 to 750 first-cohort repertoires used the same platform, as reported by a later analysis.

Germline loops: CDR1 SEHNR, CDR2 FQNEAQ (reference sequence). There are 14 residues in the CDR3. The junction had 11 bases not matched to a gene; V was cut back by 8 bases and J by 6 bases. Using immunoSEQ multiplex PCR, the repertoire was profiled, and TCRdb retains in-frame clones only, with some absent. Counted here are approximately 110,000 clones, 88% occurring once; the ten biggest clones make up about 2%. This chain uses TRBV7-9 with TRBJ2-7, with 9 bases lining up with TRBD1. The TCR comes from a woman under 30 in good health and CMV-seronegative. The specimen was PBMCs. CDR3 sequence reads: CASSSGTGSGEQYF. As DNA, the CDR3 is TGTGCCAGCTCCTCTGGGACAGGGTCGGGCGAGCAGTACTTC.